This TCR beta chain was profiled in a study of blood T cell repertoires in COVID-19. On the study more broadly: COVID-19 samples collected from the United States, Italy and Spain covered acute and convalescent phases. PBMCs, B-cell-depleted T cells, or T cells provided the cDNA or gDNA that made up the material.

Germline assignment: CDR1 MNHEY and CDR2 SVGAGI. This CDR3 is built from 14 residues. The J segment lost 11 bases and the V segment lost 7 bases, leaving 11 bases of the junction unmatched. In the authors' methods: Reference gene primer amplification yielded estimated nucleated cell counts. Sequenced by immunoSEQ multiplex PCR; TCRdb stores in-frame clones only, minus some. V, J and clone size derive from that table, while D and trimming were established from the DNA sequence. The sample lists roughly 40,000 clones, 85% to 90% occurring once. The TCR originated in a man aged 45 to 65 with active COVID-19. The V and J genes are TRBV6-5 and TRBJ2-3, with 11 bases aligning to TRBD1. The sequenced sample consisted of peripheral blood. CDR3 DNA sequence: TGTGCCAGCACCGAACCGGGACAGGGGGTGAAGCAGTATTTT. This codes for CASTEPGQGVKQYF.